This TCR beta chain stems from a study of CD8 T cells in ankylosing spondylitis. Study results and limitations: Significant enrichment of disease-linked clones was reportedly seen in matched ankylosing spondylitis synovial fluid. Certain motif variants had earlier appeared in reactive arthritis synovial fluid and blood. Among TCR beta sequences, a motif of under 10 highly homologous variants appeared characteristic of ankylosing spondylitis blood.

As concerns this clonotype: Its antigen is as yet unknown.

With molecular barcodes, quantitative 5'-RACE was used to make the TCR beta libraries. MiXCR was run by TCRdb on the 5' RACE reads, yielding one entry per CDR3 protein. The sample shows a few hundred thousand distinct CDR3 sequences, roughly 8% of them seen only once. The trim removed 0 bases at V and 4 bases at J, leaving 4 bases unmatched. Germline CDR1 reads SGDLS; CDR2 reads YYNGEE. The CDR3 sequence is 15 residues long. Sequenced: blood, either unsorted or a sorted T cell fraction (not recorded which). J is TRBJ2-1 and V is TRBV9; 7 bases are a match to TRBD2. The sequence came from a male donor with ankylosing spondylitis. As DNA, the CDR3 is TGTGCCAGCAGCGTAGAAGATAGCGGGTACAATGAGCAGTTCTTC. It specifies CASSVEDSGYNEQFF.